This TCR beta chain was sequenced in a study of blood T cells in healthy people across ages (dated by TCRdb to about 2015). The study in broad terms: Template switching captured roughly one uniquely barcoded TCR beta cDNA molecule per two T cells in model experiments. The study analyzed two additional independent replicas of 1 million unique cDNA reads from the same blood draw for two donors, one aged 18 to 29 and one aged 80 or older. To avoid experimental bias, donors of different ages were distributed randomly across sequencing lanes. Using deep sequencing normalized with unique cDNA molecular identifiers, the study measured how TCR beta repertoire diversity changes with age. Donors were grouped into four age groups: young (average roughly 17 years), middle-aged (39), aged (62) and long-lived (approximately 75).

Systemically healthy Caucasian individuals from Russia, 39 in total and aged roughly 6 to 100 years, were included as donors. Ten milliliters of peripheral blood were drawn from each donor into EDTA-treated Vacutainer tubes. Ficoll-Paque density-gradient centrifugation was used to isolate PBMCs, with at least 6.5 million per sample. Trizol reagent was used to extract total RNA from PBMCs, with at least 5 micrograms per sample. For every donor, flow cytometry on a PBMC aliquot measured the percentage of naive CD45RAhigh/CD27high T cells. This clonotype was seen a handful of times. Its antigen remains undetermined. Base qualities are not provided; no much larger clone lies one nucleotide away. The library was made by 5' RACE. The listed sequencing device is Illumina HiSeq 2500. A second about 7 to 12 cycle PCR used a sample-barcoded 5' primer and a J-beta primer mix. A template-switch 5' adaptor carrying 12 random nucleotides introduced a unique molecular identifier onto each TCR beta cDNA molecule. Each sample yielded at least 3 million CDR3-containing paired-end reads. All of the RNA was converted into first-strand cDNA using the Mint cDNA synthesis kit, with a TRBC-specific oligonucleotide serving as the primer. Following uracil-DNA glycosylase treatment, a first 18-cycle PCR with universal primers M1SS and BC2_uni_R was performed on all cDNA. Regarding the original processing steps: For normalization, 1 million high-quality reads, each with a distinct molecular identifier, were randomly selected from each sample. Instead of being binned into consensus sequences, reads that shared molecular identifiers were thrown out. MiTCR, set to a Q25 quality threshold and the strictest error-elimination algorithm, was used for CDR3 identification, clonotype clustering and error correction. A nonparametric unseen species model with Euler transformation was used to estimate a lower bound on total TCR beta diversity. The public reads were reprocessed in TCRdb via fastp at Q25 and MiXCR, keeping in-frame beta chains. Rows merge per CDR3 protein into single entries with the most common DNA and genes. The V and J calls, along with clone size, are taken from TCRdb and not from the paper's own processing. The sample table records roughly 700,000 distinct CDR3 sequences; around half of these occur just once. The top ten constitute roughly 30% of the sample.

In the germline V gene, CDR1 corresponds to SGHVS and CDR2 to FQNEAQ. V is reduced by 0 bases and J by 4 bases, leaving a spacing of 12 bases between them. Its CDR3 holds 15 amino acids, cysteine through phenylalanine. The sequence is cut down to CDR3 DNA, 45 bases in frame from base 1. Overall results and qualifications from the work: Bulk unsorted PBMC profiling prevented conclusive comparison of naive and antigen-experienced compartments. Because the CMV infection status of the donors was unknown, age-related changes in expanded clonotypes may potentially have been confounded. The long-lived group showed more naive CD4+ T cells, fewer expanded clones and increased TCR diversity than the aged group, suggesting age selection. As age increased, observed TCR beta diversity per million T cells dropped in a roughly linear way, and a significant reduction was already evident by age around 41. Total diversity estimates from one million sequenced T cells were considered lower bounds and underestimates. Observed TCR beta diversity correlated strongly with the percentage of naive T cells measured by flow cytometry.

The chain joins TRBV7-8 to TRBJ2-5; the D call is possibly TRBD1 or TRBD2, each sharing 5 bases. The sequenced material came from blood. The sequence was collected from a woman in her sixties or seventies in good health. CDR3 region: CASSLAPGLGETQYF. Read as DNA, the sequence is TGTGCCAGCAGCTTAGCGCCGGGGCTCGGAGAGACCCAGTACTTC.